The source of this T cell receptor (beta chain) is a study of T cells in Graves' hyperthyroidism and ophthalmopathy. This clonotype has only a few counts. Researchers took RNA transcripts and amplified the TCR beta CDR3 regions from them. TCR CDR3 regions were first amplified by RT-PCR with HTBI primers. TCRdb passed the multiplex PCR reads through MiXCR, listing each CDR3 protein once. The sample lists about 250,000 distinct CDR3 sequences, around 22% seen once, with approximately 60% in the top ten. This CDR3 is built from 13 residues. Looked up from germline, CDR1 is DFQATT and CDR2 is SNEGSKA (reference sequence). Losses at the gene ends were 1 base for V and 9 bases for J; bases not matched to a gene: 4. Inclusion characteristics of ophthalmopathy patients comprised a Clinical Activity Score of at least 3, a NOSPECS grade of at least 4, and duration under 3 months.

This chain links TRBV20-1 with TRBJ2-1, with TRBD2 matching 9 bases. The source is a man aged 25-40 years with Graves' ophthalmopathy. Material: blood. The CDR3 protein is CSARVAGVGEQFF. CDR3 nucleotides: TGCAGTGCTAGAGTAGCGGGAGTTGGTGAGCAGTTCTTC.